One and the same sample provided the 11 T cell receptor beta chains below, sequenced in a study of long-term antiretroviral therapy in people with HIV. Sequencing used immunoSEQ v3.0 at survey level. Only in-frame clones appear in the TCRdb table, and some are missing; sequencing was by immunoSEQ multiplex PCR. Found here are tens of thousands of clones, approximately 80% of them singletons; the top ten hold 4% to 6%. Here the sequenced sample was unsorted PBMCs, taken 0.5 years after starting antiretroviral therapy. These TCRs come from a man younger than 30 with HIV.

This clone was counted only a few times. The V gene is TRBV4-2, the J gene TRBJ2-2; perhaps TRBD2 as D (5 bases). The CDR3 has 15 residues. The germline V gene has CDR1 LGHNA and CDR2 YNFKEQ. Between the trimmed V and J ends, which lost 4 bases and 3 bases, there was a span of 12 bases. DNA of the CDR3: TGTGCCAGCAGCCCCCTGCCCGGGGACACCGGGGAGCTGTTTTTT. Protein sequence: CASSPLPGDTGELFF.

The chain combines TRBV19 with TRBJ2-1, with 7 bases matching TRBD1. Trimming took 4 bases from V and 4 from J; bases not matched to a gene: 16. Per germline, CDR1 LNHDA and CDR2 SQIVND (reference sequence). The CDR3 contains 18 residues. Here the CDR3 DNA reads TGTGCCAGTAGTACCCAATTCCGACAGGGCGCCGATTACAATGAGCAGTTCTTC. Amino acids: CASSTQFRQGADYNEQFF.

The rearrangement joins TRBV27 to TRBJ2-7, with D possibly matching TRBD1 (6 bases). Germline V gene sequence: CDR1 MNHEY, CDR2 SMNVEV (reference sequence). V lost 2 bases to trimming and J lost 2 bases, with 13 bases between them. The CDR3 covers 15 residues. The CDR3 here is CASSLTWDTAYEQYF. CDR3 bases: TGTGCCAGCAGTTTAACTTGGGACACAGCCTACGAGCAGTACTTC.

The chain couples TRBV5-4 to TRBJ1-2, with TRBD1 identical over 7 bases. The CDR3 length is 15 residues. The V gene end was trimmed by 5 bases and the J gene end by 4 bases; junction bases not matched to a gene: 11. Germline CDR1 SGHNT, CDR2 YYREEE (reference sequence). The CDR3 bases are TGTGCCAGCAGACGGGTACAGGGGTTAGCCTATGGCTACACCTTC. Residues: CASRRVQGLAYGYTF. The full variable domain, rest sourced from reference TRBV5-4 and TRBJ1-2, is ETGVTQSPTHLIKTRGQQVTLRCSSQSGHNTVSWYQQALGQGPQFIFQYYREEENGRGNFPPRFSGLQFPNYSSELNVNALELDDSALYLCASRRVQGLAYGYTFGSGTRLTVV.

This chain connects TRBV6-6 to TRBJ2-7; tentative D call: TRBD1 (5 bases). The germline V and J ends were trimmed by 5 bases and 5 bases, with 10 bases remaining between them. The length of the CDR3 is 12 residues. Germline CDR1 is MNHNY and CDR2 is SVGAGI (reference sequence). The DNA for the CDR3 is TGTGCCAGCAGTCCAGGGTACCACGAGCAGTACTTC. Translated, it gives CASSPGYHEQYF.

The rearrangement uses TRBV7-3 and TRBJ2-4; TRBD2 might be the D (6 bases). The CDR3 contains 13 residues. Germline V gene lookup returns CDR1 SGHTA and CDR2 FQGTGA. With 3 bases removed from V and 8 bases from J, the gap between germline ends came to 11 bases. This CDR3 is CASSLGGLDIQYF. The DNA of the CDR3 is TGTGCCAGCAGCTTGGGGGGACTGGACATTCAGTACTTC.

The chain combines TRBV28 with TRBJ2-7; TRBD2 might be the D (5 bases). V dropped 6 bases and J dropped 2 bases, with 14 bases sitting between them. The CDR3 sequence is 14 residues long. The germline V gene encodes CDR1 MDHEN and CDR2 SYDVKM. This chain's CDR3 is CASSVQVGAYEQYF. Written as DNA, the CDR3 is TGTGCCAGCAGCGTACAAGTGGGAGCCTACGAGCAGTACTTC.

The chain employs TRBV29-1 and TRBJ2-7; TRBD1 agrees at 10 bases. This CDR3 has 13 residues. V lost 5 bases and J lost 2; bases outside the gene matches: 3. The germline gives CDR1 SQVTM, CDR2 ANQGSEA. The CDR3 nucleotides read TGCAGCGTTTGGACAGGGGGACCCTACGAGCAGTACTTC. Amino acid sequence: CSVWTGGPYEQYF.

This chain connects TRBV6-5 to TRBJ2-7; a weak D match, TRBD2 (6 bases). V was cut by 6 bases and J by 2 bases, with 14 bases left in between. Germline CDR1 MNHEY, CDR2 SVGAGI. The CDR3 has 14 residues. In nucleotides, the CDR3 is TGTGCCAGCAGCTCCTTTGCGGGGCCCTACGAGCAGTACTTC. It codes for CASSSFAGPYEQYF.

Only a few counts were recorded for this clone. The V gene is TRBV10-1, the J gene TRBJ1-4, with unresolved D. The germline V gene has CDR1 WNHNN and CDR2 SYGVQD (reference sequence). CDR3 length: 14 amino acids. V lost 2 bases, J lost 8 bases, and 12 bases lay in between. This CDR3 reads CASSEPGKPEKLFF. In nucleotides, the CDR3 is TGCGCCAGCAGTGAGCCAGGAAAACCGGAAAAACTGTTTTTT.

This sequence joins TRBV2 and TRBJ2-7; D unclear. V was pared by 11 bases and J by 0 bases, with 14 bases between. Per the germline V gene, CDR1 is SNHLY and CDR2 is FYNNEI. CDR3 size: 13 residues. The CDR3 sequence is CAGTTAISYEQYF. CDR3 in DNA: TGTGCCGGAACGACGGCGATCTCCTACGAGCAGTACTTC.